One T cell receptor (beta chain) is described in this entry. Followed longitudinally, the Seattle patients had been enrolled during active infection. These data are taken from a study of blood T cell repertoires in COVID-19. The overall study: The cDNA or gDNA used as material had been derived from T cells, B-cell-depleted T cells, or PBMCs.

The CDR3 is made up of 15 amino acids. V lost 4 bases, J lost 5 bases, and 7 bases stayed unmatched. Per germline, CDR1 LNHDA and CDR2 SQIVND (reference sequence). Clones were sequenced by immunoSEQ multiplex PCR, and TCRdb holds only the in-frame ones, with some missing. This sample has about 350,000 clones, with 89% found just once. Sequences were obtained from peripheral blood. The chain employs TRBV19 and TRBJ1-5; 8 bases are shared with TRBD1. The sequence was obtained from a woman aged 55-70 years with COVID-19, enrolled during active disease. CDR3 residues: CASSTLRDRYQPQHF. For the CDR3, the DNA is TGTGCCAGTAGTACTCTCCGGGACAGGTATCAGCCCCAGCATTTT.